The clone carrying this TCR beta chain was picked up a small number of times. Authors' processing steps: Reference gene primers were amplified, and this amplification served to estimate nucleated cell counts. The assay was immunoSEQ multiplex PCR, and TCRdb's table has in-frame clones only and misses some. V and J calls and clone size are as listed in that table; D and trimming were resolved from the DNA. The sample yields about 140,000 clones, 76% seen once. Per germline, CDR1 SEHNR and CDR2 FQNEAQ (reference sequence). The length of the CDR3 is 14 residues. Unmatched junction bases numbered 7, after V lost 5 bases and J lost 7 bases. This sample was included in a study of blood T cell repertoires in COVID-19. Study information: Some COVID-19 samples were acute and others convalescent; all came from the United States, Italy and Spain. PBMCs, B-cell-depleted T cells, or T cells provided the cDNA or gDNA that made up the material.

The V gene is TRBV7-9, the J gene TRBJ1-4; 7 bases agree with TRBD1. Sequencing input: peripheral blood. This TCR was sampled from a woman older than 75 with active or convalescent COVID-19. In DNA, the CDR3 is TGTGCCAGCAGCACGACAGGGTTCGGTGAAAAACTGTTTTTT. Translation: CASSTTGFGEKLFF.